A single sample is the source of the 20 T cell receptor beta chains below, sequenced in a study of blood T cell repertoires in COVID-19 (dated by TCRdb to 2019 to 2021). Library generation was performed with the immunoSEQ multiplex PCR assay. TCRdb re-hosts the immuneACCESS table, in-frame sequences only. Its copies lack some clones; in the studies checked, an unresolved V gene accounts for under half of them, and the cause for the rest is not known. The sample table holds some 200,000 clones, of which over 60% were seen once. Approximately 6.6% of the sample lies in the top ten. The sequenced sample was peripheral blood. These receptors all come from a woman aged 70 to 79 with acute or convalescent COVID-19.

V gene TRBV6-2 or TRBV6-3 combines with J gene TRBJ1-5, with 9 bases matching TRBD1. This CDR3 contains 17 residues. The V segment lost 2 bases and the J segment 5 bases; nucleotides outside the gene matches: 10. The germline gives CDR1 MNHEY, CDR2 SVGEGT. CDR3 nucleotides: TGTGCCAGCAGTTACGACGACAGGGGGGTGCGTGATCAGCCCCAGCATTTT. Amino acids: CASSYDDRGVRDQPQHF.

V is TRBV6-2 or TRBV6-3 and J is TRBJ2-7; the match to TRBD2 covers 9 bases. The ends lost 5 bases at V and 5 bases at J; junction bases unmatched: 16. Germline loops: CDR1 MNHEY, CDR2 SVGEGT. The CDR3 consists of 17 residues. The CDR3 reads CASSGFSGGQKTNEQYF. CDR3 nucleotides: TGTGCCAGCAGTGGATTTAGCGGGGGCCAGAAAACCAACGAGCAGTACTTC.

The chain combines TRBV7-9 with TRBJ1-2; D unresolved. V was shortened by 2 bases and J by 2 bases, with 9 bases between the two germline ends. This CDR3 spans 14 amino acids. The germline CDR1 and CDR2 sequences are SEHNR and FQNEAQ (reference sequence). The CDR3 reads CASSLSASNYGYTF. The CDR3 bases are TGTGCCAGCAGCTTATCAGCGTCGAACTATGGCTACACCTTC.

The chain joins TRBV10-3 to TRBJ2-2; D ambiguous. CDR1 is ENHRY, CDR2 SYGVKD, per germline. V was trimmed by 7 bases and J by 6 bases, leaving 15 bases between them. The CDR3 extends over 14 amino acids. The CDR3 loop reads CAIKYERSSGELFF. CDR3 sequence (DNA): TGTGCCATCAAGTATGAGAGATCCTCCGGGGAGCTGTTTTTT.

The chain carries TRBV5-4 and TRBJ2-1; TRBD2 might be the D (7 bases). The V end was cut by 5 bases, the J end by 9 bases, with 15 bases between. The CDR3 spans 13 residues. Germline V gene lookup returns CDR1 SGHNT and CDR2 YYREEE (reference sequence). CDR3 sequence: CASRVVGGREQFF. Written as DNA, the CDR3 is TGTGCCAGCAGAGTGGTGGGGGGGCGTGAGCAGTTCTTC.

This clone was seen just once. DNA for the CDR3: TGTGCCAGCAGCCTAAGACTAGGAGGGGCCACCATTGGCAATGAGCAGTTCTTC. Amino acid sequence: CASSLRLGGATIGNEQFF. V usage is TRBV11-2 and J usage is TRBJ2-1, with D tentatively TRBD2 (6 bases). The germline CDR1 and CDR2 sequences are SGHAT and FQNNGV. V lost 5 bases to trimming and J lost 6 bases, with 26 bases between them. The CDR3 sequence is 18 residues long.

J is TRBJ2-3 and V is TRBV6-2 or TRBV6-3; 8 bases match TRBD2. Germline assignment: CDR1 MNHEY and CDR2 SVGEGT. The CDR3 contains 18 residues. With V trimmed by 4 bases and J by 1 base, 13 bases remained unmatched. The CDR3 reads CASSSGGAGVLGTDTQYF. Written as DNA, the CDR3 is TGTGCCAGCAGTTCCGGGGGAGCGGGGGTCCTCGGCACAGATACGCAGTATTTT.

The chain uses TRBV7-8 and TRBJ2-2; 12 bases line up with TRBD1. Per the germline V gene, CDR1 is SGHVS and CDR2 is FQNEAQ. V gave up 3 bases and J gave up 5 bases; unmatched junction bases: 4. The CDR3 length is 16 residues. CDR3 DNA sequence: TGTGCCAGCAGCTTGCGGGACAGGGGGCGAACCGGGGAGCTGTTTTTT. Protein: CASSLRDRGRTGELFF.

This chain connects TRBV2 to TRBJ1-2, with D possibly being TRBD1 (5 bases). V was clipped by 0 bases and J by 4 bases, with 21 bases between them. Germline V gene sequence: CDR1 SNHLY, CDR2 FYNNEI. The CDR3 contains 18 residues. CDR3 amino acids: CASSEARYPGTFSYGYTF. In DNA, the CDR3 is TGTGCCAGCAGTGAAGCGAGATATCCAGGGACTTTTAGCTATGGCTACACCTTC.

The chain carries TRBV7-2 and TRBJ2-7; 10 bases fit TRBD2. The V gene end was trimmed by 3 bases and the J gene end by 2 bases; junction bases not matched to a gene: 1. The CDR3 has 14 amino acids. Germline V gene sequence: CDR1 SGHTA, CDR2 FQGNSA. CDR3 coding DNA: TGTGCCAGCAGCTTTAGCGGGGGGCCCTACGAGCAGTACTTC. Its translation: CASSFSGGPYEQYF.

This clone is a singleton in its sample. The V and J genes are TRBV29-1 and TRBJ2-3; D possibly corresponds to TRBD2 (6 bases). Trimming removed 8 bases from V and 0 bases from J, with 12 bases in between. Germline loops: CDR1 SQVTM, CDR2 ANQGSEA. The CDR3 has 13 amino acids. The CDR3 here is CSTTRGSTDTQYF. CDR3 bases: TGCAGCACCACTCGGGGGAGCACAGATACGCAGTATTTT.

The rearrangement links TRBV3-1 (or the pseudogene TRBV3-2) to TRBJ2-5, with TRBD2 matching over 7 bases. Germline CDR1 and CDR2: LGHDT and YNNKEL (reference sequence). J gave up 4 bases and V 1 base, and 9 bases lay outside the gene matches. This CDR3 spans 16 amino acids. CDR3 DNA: TGTGCCAGCAGCCAAGTGGGCGGGGGAGTGGCAGAGACCCAGTACTTC. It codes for CASSQVGGGVAETQYF.

The CDR3 DNA reads as TGTGCCAGCAGACAGGAGGGTGAAAAACTGTTTTTT. This sequence encodes CASRQEGEKLFF. The chain couples TRBV27 to TRBJ1-4; the D gene is possibly TRBD1 (5 bases). The ends were cut back, 6 bases at V and 7 bases at J, with 9 bases in the middle. The germline V gene has CDR1 MNHEY and CDR2 SMNVEV (reference sequence). The CDR3 is 12 amino acids.

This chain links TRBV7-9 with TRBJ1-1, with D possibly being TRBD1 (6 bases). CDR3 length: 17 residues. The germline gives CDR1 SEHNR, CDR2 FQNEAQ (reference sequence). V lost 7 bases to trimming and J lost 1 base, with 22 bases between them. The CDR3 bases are TGTGCCAGCATCCCTCTAGGGCAGGGGCCTCAGAACACTGAAGCTTTCTTT. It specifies CASIPLGQGPQNTEAFF. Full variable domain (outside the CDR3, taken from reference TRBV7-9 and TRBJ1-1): DTGVSQNPRHKITKRGQNVTFRCDPISEHNRLYWYRQTLGQGPEFLTYFQNEAQLEKSRLLSDRFSAERPKGSFSTLEIQRTEQGDSAMYLCASIPLGQGPQNTEAFFGQGTRLTVV.

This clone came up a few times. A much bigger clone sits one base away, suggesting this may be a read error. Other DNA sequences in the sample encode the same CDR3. The chain's CDR3 is CASSPDRNYGYTF. CDR3 sequence (DNA): TGCGCCAGCAGCCCGGACAGGAACTATGGCTACACCTTC. The rearrangement joins TRBV5-1 to TRBJ1-2; 7 nucleotides align to TRBD1. Trimming cost V 4 bases and J 2 bases; bases outside gene matches: 2. Germline loops: CDR1 SGHRS, CDR2 YFSETQ. The CDR3 has 13 amino acids.

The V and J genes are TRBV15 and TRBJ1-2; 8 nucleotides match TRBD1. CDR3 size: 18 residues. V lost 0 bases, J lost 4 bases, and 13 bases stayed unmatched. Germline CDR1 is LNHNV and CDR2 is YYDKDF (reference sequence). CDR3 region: CATSRDTSAGGRGYGYTF. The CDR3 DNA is TGTGCCACCAGCAGAGATACGTCCGCAGGGGGCAGGGGCTATGGCTACACCTTC.

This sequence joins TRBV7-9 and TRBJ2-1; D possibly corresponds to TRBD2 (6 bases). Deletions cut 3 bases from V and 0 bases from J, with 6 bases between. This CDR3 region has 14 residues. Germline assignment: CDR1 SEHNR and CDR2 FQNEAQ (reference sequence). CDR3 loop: CASSFGSSYNEQFF. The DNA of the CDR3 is TGTGCCAGCAGCTTCGGGAGCTCCTACAATGAGCAGTTCTTC. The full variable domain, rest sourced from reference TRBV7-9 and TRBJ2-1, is DTGVSQNPRHKITKRGQNVTFRCDPISEHNRLYWYRQTLGQGPEFLTYFQNEAQLEKSRLLSDRFSAERPKGSFSTLEIQRTEQGDSAMYLCASSFGSSYNEQFFGPGTRLTVL.

The CDR3 protein is CASSLQGKGTEAFF. DNA for the CDR3: TGTGCCAGCAGTCTACAGGGTAAGGGAACTGAAGCTTTCTTT. This chain connects TRBV6-2 or TRBV6-3 to TRBJ1-1, with D perhaps matching TRBD1 (6 bases). V was pared by 5 bases and J by 5 bases, with 15 bases between. The CDR3 loop spans 14 amino acids. The germline V gene encodes CDR1 MNHEY and CDR2 SVGEGT.

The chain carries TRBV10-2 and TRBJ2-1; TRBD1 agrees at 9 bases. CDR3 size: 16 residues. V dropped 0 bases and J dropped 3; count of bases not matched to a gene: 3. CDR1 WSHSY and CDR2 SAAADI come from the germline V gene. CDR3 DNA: TGCGCCAGCAGTGAGTCGGGACAGGGAAACTACAATGAGCAGTTCTTC. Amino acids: CASSESGQGNYNEQFF.

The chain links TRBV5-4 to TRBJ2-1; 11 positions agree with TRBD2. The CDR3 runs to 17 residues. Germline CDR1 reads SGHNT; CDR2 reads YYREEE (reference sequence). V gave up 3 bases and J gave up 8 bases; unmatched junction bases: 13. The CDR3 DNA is TGTGCCAGCAGCTCTAGCATAGCGGGGGGGCGGAGCTATGAGCAGTTCTTC. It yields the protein CASSSSIAGGRSYEQFF.